These T cell receptor beta chains were read from a single sample in a study of human CD8 memory T cell subsets. After re-calling the 5' RACE reads, TCRdb lists one entry per CDR3 protein, DNA absent. The listing records approximately 9,900 distinct CDR3 sequences. Sample: CD8+ T cells from PBMCs. The receptors shown here come from a human donor in good health. The CDR3 runs from the conserved cysteine through the conserved F or W. Size values are once, few and many counts, or a class for expanded clones, and some rows have none.

>large|TRBV4-3|TRBJ1-2
CASSQDRSGGAYGYTF
>.|TRBV7-2|TRBJ2-5
CASSLIWGQQETQYF
>.|TRBV6-6|TRBJ1-1
CASSMGGPMNTEAFF
>.|TRBV29-1|TRBJ2-3
CSVGGTDTQYF
>.|TRBV6-2/TRBV6-3|TRBJ1-5
CASSPGGGNQPQHF
>.|TRBV28|TRBJ2-7
CASSLRGYEQYF
>medium-sized|TRBV6-4|TRBJ2-1
CASRAGGRRNEQFF
>medium-sized|TRBV7-9|TRBJ2-1
CASSLRGLRDSYNEQFF
>medium-sized|TRBV20-1|TRBJ2-1
CSASTVGRNEQFF
>.|TRBV15|TRBJ1-4
CATSSRDRGLEKLFF
>.|TRBV7-2|TRBJ1-2
CASSSWGANYGYTF
>.|TRBV28|TRBJ1-3
CASSFYPGNTIYF
>medium-sized|TRBV2|TRBJ2-1
CASSGLPNEQFF
>.|TRBV29-1|TRBJ2-7
CSVDGGFEQYF
>.|TRBV27|TRBJ2-7
CASRVSGTGGFSSYEQYF
>medium-sized|TRBV6-2/TRBV6-3|TRBJ2-7
CASSPDGTNPYEQYF
>.|TRBV29-1|TRBJ2-5
CSAEGGYQETQYF
>.|TRBV14|TRBJ2-1
CASNSGLANEQFF
>.|TRBV3-1|TRBJ2-1
CASSPRGGPYNEQFF
>.|TRBV27|TRBJ1-1
CASSSRDRGYEAFF
>hyperexpanded|TRBV4-1|TRBJ2-1
CASSQVAGGRNNEQFF
>.|TRBV19|TRBJ1-5
CASSADRGQPQHF
>.|TRBV6-1|TRBJ1-1
CASSPGAGQGNTEAFF
>.|TRBV2|TRBJ2-1
CASEEAGDYNEQFF
>.|TRBV24-1|TRBJ2-7
CATSDPDDTLNEQYF
>.|TRBV10-3|TRBJ2-7
CAISGGGPTYEQYF
>.|TRBV13|TRBJ1-1
CASSFRLNGQRVNTEAFF
>.|TRBV7-6|TRBJ2-3
CASSLSTGGMSTDTQYF
>.|TRBV4-2|TRBJ2-1
CASSQGYNEQFF
>.|TRBV6-6|TRBJ2-5
CASSYPTGPGGDRETQYF
>.|TRBV7-6|TRBJ2-7
CASSQGGAQKEQYF
>.|TRBV15|TRBJ2-3
CATSRVGGTDTQYF
>.|TRBV4-1|TRBJ2-2
CASSHDPLGLSNTGELFF
>.|TRBV25-1|TRBJ1-2
CATSGQTYGYTF
>.|TRBV19|TRBJ1-5
CASSSEQVNQPQHF
>.|TRBV30|TRBJ1-3
CAWSDDDSPGNTIYF
>.|TRBV27|TRBJ2-5
CASSSRTRGETQYF
>.|TRBV28|TRBJ2-1
CASRQRGTNEQFF
>.|TRBV7-9|TRBJ2-3
CASSPPPDTQYF
>.|TRBV12-3/TRBV12-4|TRBJ2-3
CASRPLGTFTLGDTQYF
>.|TRBV6-6|TRBJ2-5
CASSYYQETQYF
>.|TRBV5-1|TRBJ2-7
CASSLGTGLHEQYF
>medium-sized|TRBV19|TRBJ2-7
CASSPTAGETNYEQYF
>medium-sized|TRBV9|TRBJ1-1
CASSLSGENTEAFF
>.|TRBV27|TRBJ2-7
CASSLRGGSSYEQYF
>.|TRBV7-9|TRBJ2-3
CASGLREAPGLVEDTQYF
>.|TRBV15|TRBJ2-1
CATSKEIASGPGNEQFF
>.|TRBV19|TRBJ1-1
CASSTGVTEAFF
>.|TRBV7-2|TRBJ2-7
CASSLGLATYEQYF
>.|TRBV4-3|TRBJ1-2
CASSQEVEGGDGYTF
>medium-sized|TRBV7-9|TRBJ1-5
CASSLGRQDQPQHF
>.|TRBV20-1|TRBJ2-3
CSARDRGQVTIMRGDTQYF